The next 5 T cell receptor beta chains were all read from a single sample in a study of blood T cell repertoires in COVID-19. Assay used: immunoSEQ multiplex PCR; TCRdb lists only in-frame clones, some missing. In the table there are around 310,000 clones, almost 90% of which are singletons. The sample consisted of peripheral blood. The receptors shown here come from a woman in her 40s with COVID-19, enrolled during active disease.

The chain employs TRBV27 and TRBJ1-1; no definite D call. Germline CDR1 reads MNHEY; CDR2 reads SMNVEV (reference sequence). The germline V and J ends were trimmed by 10 bases and 3 bases, with 9 bases remaining between them. This CDR3 is built from 11 residues. The chain's CDR3 is CATRRDTEAFF. The CDR3 nucleotides are TGTGCCACCCGGAGAGACACTGAAGCTTTCTTT.

The chain uses TRBV6-5 and TRBJ2-3; D is undetermined. CDR1 is MNHEY, CDR2 SVGAGI, per germline. The V and J ends lost 7 bases and 1 base respectively, with 6 bases between them. The CDR3 runs to 12 residues. CDR3 protein: CASTSGTDTQYF. DNA for the CDR3: TGTGCCAGCACCTCGGGCACAGATACGCAGTATTTT.

The count of this clone is one. The J gene is TRBJ1-4, the V gene TRBV4-2; TRBD1 matches at 7 bases. From germline, CDR1 is LGHNA and CDR2 YNFKEQ. Trimming removed 0 bases from V and 3 bases from J; junction bases left unmatched: 1. The CDR3 consists of 15 residues. The CDR3: CASSQEGQSNEKLFF. The CDR3 DNA is TGTGCCAGCAGCCAAGAGGGACAGTCTAATGAAAAACTGTTTTTT.

The chain carries TRBV9 and TRBJ1-1, with TRBD1 matching 11 bases. There are 14 residues in the CDR3. V was clipped by 3 bases and J by 10 bases; unmatched bases: 8. Germline loops: CDR1 SGDLS, CDR2 YYNGEE. CDR3 sequence (DNA): TGTGCCAGCAGCGCCCCCGGACAGGGGGCGAGAGCTTTCTTT. The encoded protein is CASSAPGQGARAFF.

The chain links TRBV29-1 to TRBJ2-7, with D maybe TRBD2 (7 bases). The CDR3 runs 13 residues. Germline lookup yields CDR1 SQVTM and CDR2 ANQGSEA. Trimming removed 5 bases from V and 7 bases from J, with 18 bases in between. CDR3 sequence: CSVRSGGDSEQYF. The CDR3 region has the DNA TGCAGCGTTCGATCGGGGGGCGATTCGGAGCAGTACTTC.